This T cell receptor (beta chain) emerged from a study of blood T cell repertoires in COVID-19. On the study more broadly: The analysed material was cDNA or gDNA that came from T cells, B-cell-depleted T cells, or PBMCs.

Authors' analysis steps: Reference gene primer amplification gave nucleated cell count estimates. Using immunoSEQ multiplex PCR, the repertoire was profiled, and TCRdb retains in-frame clones only, with some absent. For V, J and clone size, that table is used; D and trimming come from the DNA. Of 250,000 to 300,000 clones in the sample, 87% are singletons; the top ten hold about 2.2%. The receptor comes from a woman in her forties or fifties who had recovered from COVID-19. The sequenced sample was peripheral blood.

The CDR3 sequence is CASSLIGGGSQETQYF. The CDR3 bases are TGCGCCAGCAGCTTGATAGGCGGGGGCTCGCAAGAGACCCAGTACTTC. This chain connects TRBV5-1 to TRBJ2-5, with D maybe TRBD2 (7 bases). CDR1 is SGHRS and CDR2 is YFSETQ in the germline V gene. The CDR3 sequence is 16 residues long. V was cut by 1 base and J by 2 bases, with 15 bases left in between.